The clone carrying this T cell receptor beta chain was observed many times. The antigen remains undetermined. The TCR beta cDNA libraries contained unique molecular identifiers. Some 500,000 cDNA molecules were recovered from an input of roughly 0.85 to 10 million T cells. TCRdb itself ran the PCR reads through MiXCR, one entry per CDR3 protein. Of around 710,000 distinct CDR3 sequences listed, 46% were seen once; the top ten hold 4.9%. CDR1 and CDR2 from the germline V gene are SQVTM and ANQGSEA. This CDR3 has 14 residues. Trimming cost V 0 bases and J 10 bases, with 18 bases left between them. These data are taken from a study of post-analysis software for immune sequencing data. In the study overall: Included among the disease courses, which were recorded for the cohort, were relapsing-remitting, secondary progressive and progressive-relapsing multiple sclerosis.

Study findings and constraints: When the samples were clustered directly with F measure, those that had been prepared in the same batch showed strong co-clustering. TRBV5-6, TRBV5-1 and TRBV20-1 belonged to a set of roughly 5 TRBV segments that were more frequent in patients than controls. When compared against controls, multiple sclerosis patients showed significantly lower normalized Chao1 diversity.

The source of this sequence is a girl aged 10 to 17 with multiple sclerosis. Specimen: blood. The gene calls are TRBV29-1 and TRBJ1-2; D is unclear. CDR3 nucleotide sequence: TGCAGCGTTGAAGATGGGTCGGCAGATACGGACTACACCTTC. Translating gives CSVEDGSADTDYTF.